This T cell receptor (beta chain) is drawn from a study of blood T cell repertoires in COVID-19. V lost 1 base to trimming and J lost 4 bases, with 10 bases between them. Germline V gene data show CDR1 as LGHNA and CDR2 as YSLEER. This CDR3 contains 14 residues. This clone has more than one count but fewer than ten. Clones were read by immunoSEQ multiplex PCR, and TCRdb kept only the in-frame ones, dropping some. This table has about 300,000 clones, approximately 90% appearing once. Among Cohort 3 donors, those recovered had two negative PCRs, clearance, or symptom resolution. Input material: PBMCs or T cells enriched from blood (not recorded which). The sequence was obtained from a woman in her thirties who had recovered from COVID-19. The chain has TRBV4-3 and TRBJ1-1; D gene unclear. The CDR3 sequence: CASSQGQRVTEAFF. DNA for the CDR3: TGCGCCAGCAGCCAAGGGCAGCGGGTCACTGAAGCTTTCTTT.